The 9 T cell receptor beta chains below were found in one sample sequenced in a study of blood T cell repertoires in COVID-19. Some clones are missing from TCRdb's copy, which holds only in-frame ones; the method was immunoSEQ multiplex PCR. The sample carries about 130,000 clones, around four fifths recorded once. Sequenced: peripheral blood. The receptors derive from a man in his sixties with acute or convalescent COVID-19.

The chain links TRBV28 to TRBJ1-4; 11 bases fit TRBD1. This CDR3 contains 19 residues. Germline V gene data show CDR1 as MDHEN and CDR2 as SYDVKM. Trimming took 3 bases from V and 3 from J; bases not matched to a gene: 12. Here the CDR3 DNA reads TGTGCCAGCAGTTTCAACATTCGGGGACAGGGGGTTGCTAATGAAAAACTGTTTTTT. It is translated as CASSFNIRGQGVANEKLFF. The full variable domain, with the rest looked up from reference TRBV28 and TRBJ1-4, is DVKVTQSSRYLVKRTGEKVFLECVQDMDHENMFWYRQDPGLGLRLIYFSYDVKMKEKGDIPEGYSVSREKKERFSLILESASTNQTSMYLCASSFNIRGQGVANEKLFFGSGTQLSVL.

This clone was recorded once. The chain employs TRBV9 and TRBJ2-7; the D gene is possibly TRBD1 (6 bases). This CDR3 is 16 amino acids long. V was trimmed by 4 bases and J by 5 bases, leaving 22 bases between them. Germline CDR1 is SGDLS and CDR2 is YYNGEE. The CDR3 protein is CASSYLPDSLRNEQYF. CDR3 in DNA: TGTGCCAGCAGCTACTTACCGGACAGCCTGCGGAACGAGCAGTACTTC.

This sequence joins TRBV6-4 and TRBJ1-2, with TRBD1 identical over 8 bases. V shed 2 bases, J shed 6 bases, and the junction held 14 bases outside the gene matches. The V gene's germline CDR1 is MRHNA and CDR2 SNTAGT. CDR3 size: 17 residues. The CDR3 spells CASSDGVDREGFDGYTF. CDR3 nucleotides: TGTGCCAGCAGTGACGGGGTGGACAGGGAAGGATTCGATGGCTACACCTTC.

The CDR3 nucleotides read TGTGCCAGCAGGCTGACAGGGAATCAGCCCCAGCATTTT. Residues: CASRLTGNQPQHF. The chain uses TRBV12-3 or TRBV12-4 and TRBJ1-5; 7 nucleotides align to TRBD1. Trimming at V came to 6 bases and at J to 4 bases, leaving 3 bases not matched to a gene. The CDR3 runs 13 residues.

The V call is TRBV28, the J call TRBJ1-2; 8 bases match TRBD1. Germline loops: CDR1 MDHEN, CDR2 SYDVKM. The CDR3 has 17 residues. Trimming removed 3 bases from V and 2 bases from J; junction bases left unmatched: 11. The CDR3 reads CASSFTRTGYGNYGYTF. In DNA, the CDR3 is TGTGCCAGCAGTTTCACGCGGACAGGGTACGGGAACTATGGCTACACCTTC.

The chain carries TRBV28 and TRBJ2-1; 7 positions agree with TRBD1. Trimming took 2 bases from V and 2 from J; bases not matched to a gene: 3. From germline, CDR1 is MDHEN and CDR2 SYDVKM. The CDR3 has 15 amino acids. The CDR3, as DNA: TGTGCCAGCAGTTTAGGGCAGGGGGCCTACAATGAGCAGTTCTTC. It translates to CASSLGQGAYNEQFF.

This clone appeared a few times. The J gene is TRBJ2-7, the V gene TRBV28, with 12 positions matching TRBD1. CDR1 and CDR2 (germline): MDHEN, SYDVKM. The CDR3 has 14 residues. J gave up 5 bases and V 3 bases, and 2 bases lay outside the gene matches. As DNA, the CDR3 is TGTGCCAGCAGTTTGGGACAGGGGGCCCACGAGCAGTACTTC. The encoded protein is CASSLGQGAHEQYF. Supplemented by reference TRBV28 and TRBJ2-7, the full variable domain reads DVKVTQSSRYLVKRTGEKVFLECVQDMDHENMFWYRQDPGLGLRLIYFSYDVKMKEKGDIPEGYSVSREKKERFSLILESASTNQTSMYLCASSLGQGAHEQYFGPGTRLTVT.

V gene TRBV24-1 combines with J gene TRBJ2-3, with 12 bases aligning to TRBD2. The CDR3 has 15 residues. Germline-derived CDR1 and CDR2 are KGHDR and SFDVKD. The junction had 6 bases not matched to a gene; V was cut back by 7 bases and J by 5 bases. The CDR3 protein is CATSLTSGSGDTQYF. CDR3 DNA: TGTGCCACCAGCTTGACTAGCGGGAGTGGAGATACGCAGTATTTT.

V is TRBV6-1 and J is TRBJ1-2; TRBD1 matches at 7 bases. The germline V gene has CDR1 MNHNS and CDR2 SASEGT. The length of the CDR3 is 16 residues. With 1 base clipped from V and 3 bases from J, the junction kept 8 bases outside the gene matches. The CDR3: CASSEGLGRGDYGYTF. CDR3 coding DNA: TGTGCCAGCAGTGAAGGATTGGGCAGGGGGGACTATGGCTACACCTTC.